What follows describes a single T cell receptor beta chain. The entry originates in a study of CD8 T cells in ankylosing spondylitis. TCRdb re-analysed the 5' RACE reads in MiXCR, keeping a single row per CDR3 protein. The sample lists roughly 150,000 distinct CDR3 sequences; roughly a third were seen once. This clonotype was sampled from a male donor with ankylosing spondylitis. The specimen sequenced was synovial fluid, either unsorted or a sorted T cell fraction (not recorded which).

The chain's CDR3 is CSVEGTSGRADEQYF. The CDR3 region has the DNA TGCAGCGTTGAAGGGACTAGCGGGAGGGCCGACGAGCAGTACTTC. J is TRBJ2-7 and V is TRBV29-1, with TRBD2 identical over 15 bases. With 1 base clipped from V and 5 bases from J, the junction kept 3 bases outside the gene matches. This CDR3 region has 15 residues. Germline CDR1 SQVTM, CDR2 ANQGSEA.